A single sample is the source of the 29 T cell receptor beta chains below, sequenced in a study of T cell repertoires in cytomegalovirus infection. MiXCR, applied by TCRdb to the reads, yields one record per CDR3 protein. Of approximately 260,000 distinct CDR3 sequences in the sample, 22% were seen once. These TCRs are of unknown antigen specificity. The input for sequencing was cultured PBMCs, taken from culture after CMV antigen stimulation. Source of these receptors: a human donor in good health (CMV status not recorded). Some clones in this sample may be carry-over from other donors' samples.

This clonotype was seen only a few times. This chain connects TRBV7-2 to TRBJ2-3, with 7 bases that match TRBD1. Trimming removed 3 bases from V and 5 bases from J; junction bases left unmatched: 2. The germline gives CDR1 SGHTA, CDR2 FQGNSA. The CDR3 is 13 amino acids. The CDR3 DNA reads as TGTGCCAGCAGCTTTCGGACAGGAGATACGCAGTATTTT. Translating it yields CASSFRTGDTQYF. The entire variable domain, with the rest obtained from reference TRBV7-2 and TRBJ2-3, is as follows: GAGVSQSPSNKVTEKGKDVELRCDPISGHTALYWYRQSLGQGLEFLIYFQGNSAPDKSGLPSDRFSAERTGGSVSTLTIQRTQQEDSAVYLCASSFRTGDTQYFGPGTRLTVL.

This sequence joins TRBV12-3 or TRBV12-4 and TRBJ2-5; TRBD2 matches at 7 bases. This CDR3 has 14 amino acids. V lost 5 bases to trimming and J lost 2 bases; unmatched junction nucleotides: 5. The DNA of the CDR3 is TGTGCCAGCAGTGCGGGAGCCTTACAAGAGACCCAGTACTTC. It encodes CASSAGALQETQYF.

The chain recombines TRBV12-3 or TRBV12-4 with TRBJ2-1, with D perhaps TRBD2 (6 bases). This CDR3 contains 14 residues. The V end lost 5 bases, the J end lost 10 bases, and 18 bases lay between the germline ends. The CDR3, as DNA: TGTGCCAGCAGTCTAATCTCTAGCGTTGGAGAGCAGTTCTTC. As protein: CASSLISSVGEQFF.

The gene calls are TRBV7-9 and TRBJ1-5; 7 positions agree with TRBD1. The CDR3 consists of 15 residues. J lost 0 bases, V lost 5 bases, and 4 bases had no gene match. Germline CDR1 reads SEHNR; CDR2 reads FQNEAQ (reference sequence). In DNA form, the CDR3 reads TGTGCCAGCAGCCTTGGACAGGATAGCAATCAGCCCCAGCATTTT. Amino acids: CASSLGQDSNQPQHF.

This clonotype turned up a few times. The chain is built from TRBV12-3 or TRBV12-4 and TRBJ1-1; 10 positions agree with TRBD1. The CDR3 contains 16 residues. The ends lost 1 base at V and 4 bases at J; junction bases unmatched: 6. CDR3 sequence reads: CASSLVSGTGVTEAFF. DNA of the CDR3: TGTGCCAGCAGTTTAGTGTCCGGGACAGGGGTCACTGAAGCTTTCTTT.

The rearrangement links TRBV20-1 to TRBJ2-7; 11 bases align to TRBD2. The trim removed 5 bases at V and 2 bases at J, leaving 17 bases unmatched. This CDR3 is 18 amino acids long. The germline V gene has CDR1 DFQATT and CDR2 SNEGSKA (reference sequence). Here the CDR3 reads CSAQNPPSGRLFPYEQYF. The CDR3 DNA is TGCAGTGCTCAAAACCCGCCTAGCGGGAGGCTGTTTCCCTACGAGCAGTACTTC.

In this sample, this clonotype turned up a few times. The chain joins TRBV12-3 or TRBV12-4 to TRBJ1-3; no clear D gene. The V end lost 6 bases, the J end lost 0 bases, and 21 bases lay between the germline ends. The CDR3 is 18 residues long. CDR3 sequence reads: CASRNNRERLFSGNTIYF. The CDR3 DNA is TGTGCCAGCAGGAATAACCGGGAACGTCTATTCTCTGGAAACACCATATATTTT.

CDR3 DNA sequence: TGTGCCAGCAGCCTACAGGGAAGCCGCTATGGCTACACCTTC. Amino acids: CASSLQGSRYGYTF. V is TRBV7-2 and J is TRBJ1-2; a weak D match, TRBD1 (6 bases). CDR3 length equals 14 residues. V was shortened by 5 bases and J by 4 bases, with 14 bases between the two germline ends. Germline V CDR1 and CDR2: SGHTA, FQGNSA.

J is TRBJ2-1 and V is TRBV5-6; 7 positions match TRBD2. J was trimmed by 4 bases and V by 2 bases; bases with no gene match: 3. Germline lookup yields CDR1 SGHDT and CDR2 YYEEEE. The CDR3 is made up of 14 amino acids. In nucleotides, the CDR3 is TGTGCCAGCAGCTTCCGGGAGGATTACAATGAGCAGTTCTTC. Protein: CASSFREDYNEQFF.

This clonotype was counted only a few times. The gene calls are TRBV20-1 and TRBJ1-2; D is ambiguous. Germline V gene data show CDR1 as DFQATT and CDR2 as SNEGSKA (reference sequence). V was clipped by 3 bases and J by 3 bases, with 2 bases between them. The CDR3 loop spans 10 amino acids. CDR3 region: CSASDYGYTF. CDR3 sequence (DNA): TGCAGTGCTAGTGACTATGGCTACACCTTC.

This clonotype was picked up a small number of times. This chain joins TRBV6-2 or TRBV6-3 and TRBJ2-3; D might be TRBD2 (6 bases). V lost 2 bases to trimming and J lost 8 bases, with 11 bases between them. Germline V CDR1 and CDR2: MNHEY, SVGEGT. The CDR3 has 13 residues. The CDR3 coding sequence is TGTGCCAGCAGTTACCCCACCGGGGGTACGCAGTATTTT. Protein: CASSYPTGGTQYF.

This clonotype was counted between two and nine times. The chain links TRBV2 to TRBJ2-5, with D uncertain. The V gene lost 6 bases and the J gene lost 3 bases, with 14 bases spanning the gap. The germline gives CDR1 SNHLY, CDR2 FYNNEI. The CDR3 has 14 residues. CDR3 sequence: CASSPPWAEETQYF. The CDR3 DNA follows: TGTGCCAGCAGCCCACCCTGGGCTGAAGAGACCCAGTACTTC.

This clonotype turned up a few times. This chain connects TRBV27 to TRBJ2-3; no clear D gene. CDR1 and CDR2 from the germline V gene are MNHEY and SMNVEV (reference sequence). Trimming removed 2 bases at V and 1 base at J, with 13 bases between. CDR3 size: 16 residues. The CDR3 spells CASSLVGVRGTDTQYF. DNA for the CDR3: TGTGCCAGCAGTTTAGTTGGAGTGCGAGGCACAGATACGCAGTATTTT.

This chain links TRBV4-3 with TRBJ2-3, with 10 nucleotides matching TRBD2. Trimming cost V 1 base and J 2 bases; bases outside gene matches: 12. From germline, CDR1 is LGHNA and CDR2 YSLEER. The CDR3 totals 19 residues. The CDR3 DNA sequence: TGCGCCAGCAGCCAAGGTTTCTACGGACTAGCGGTACTCACAGATACGCAGTATTTT. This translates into CASSQGFYGLAVLTDTQYF.

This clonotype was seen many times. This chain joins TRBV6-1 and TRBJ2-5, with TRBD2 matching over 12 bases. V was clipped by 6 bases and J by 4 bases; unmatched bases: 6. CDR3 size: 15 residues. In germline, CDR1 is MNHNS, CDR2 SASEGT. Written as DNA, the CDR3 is TGTGCCAGCAGCACTATGGGACTAGCGGGAGAGACCCAGTACTTC. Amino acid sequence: CASSTMGLAGETQYF.

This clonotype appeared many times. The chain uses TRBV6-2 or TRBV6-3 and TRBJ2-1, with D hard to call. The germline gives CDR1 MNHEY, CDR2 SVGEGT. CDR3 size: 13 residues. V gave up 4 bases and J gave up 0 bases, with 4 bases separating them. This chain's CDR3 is CASSWDSYNEQFF. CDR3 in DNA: TGTGCCAGCAGTTGGGACTCCTACAATGAGCAGTTCTTC.

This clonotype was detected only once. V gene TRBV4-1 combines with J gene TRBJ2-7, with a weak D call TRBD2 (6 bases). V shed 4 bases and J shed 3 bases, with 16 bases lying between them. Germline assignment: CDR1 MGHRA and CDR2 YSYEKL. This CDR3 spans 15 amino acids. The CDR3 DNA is TGCGCCAGCAGCCCCGCGGTATGGGGGGTCTACGAGCAGTACTTC. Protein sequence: CASSPAVWGVYEQYF.

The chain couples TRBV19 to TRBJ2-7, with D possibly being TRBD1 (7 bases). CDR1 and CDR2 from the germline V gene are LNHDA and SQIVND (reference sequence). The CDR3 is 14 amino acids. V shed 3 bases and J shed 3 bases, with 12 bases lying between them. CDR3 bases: TGTGCCAGTAGTATCCGGCAGGGGGGCTACGAGCAGTACTTC. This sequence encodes CASSIRQGGYEQYF.

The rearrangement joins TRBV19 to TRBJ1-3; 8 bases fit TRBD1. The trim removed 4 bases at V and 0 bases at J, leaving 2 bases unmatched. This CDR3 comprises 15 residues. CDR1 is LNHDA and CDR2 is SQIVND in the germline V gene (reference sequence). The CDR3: CASSNTGGSGNTIYF. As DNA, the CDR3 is TGTGCCAGTAGTAATACAGGGGGCTCTGGAAACACCATATATTTT.

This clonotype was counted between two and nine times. Here the CDR3 DNA reads TGTGCCAGCAGCGGAACGGTGGTGGAGACCCAGTACTTC. It codes for CASSGTVVETQYF. The chain is built from TRBV6-8 and TRBJ2-5; unclear D gene. The germline V and J ends were trimmed by 6 bases and 5 bases, with 13 bases remaining between them. Germline loops: CDR1 MNHGY, CDR2 SAAAGT. CDR3 size: 13 residues.

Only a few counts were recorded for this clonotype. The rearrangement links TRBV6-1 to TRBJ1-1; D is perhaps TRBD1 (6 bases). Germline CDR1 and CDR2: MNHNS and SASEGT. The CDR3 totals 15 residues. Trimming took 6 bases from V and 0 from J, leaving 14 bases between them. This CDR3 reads CASSLTGLMNTEAFF. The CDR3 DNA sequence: TGTGCCAGCAGCCTAACAGGGTTAATGAACACTGAAGCTTTCTTT.

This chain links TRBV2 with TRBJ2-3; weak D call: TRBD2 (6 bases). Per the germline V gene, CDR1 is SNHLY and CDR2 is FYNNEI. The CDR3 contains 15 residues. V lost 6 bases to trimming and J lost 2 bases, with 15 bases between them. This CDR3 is CASRPGTEDTDTQYF. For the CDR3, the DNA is TGTGCCAGCAGACCCGGGACTGAAGACACAGATACGCAGTATTTT.

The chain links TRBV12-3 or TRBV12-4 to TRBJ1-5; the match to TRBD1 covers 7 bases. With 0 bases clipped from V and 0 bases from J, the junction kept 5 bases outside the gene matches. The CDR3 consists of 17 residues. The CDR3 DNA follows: TGTGCCAGCAGTTTAGCGCTAGGGGGCTATAGCAATCAGCCCCAGCATTTT. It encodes CASSLALGGYSNQPQHF.

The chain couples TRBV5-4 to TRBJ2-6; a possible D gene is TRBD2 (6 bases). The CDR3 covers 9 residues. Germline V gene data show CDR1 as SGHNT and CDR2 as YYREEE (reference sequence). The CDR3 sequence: CASGNVLTF. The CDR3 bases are TGTGCGAGCGGGAACGTCCTGACTTTC.

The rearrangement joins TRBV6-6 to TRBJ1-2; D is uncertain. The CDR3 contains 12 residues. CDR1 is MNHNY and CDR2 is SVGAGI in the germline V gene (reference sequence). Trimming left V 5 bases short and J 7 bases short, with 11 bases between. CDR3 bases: TGTGCCAGCAGTGATGAGGGAAGTGGCTACACCTTC. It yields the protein CASSDEGSGYTF.

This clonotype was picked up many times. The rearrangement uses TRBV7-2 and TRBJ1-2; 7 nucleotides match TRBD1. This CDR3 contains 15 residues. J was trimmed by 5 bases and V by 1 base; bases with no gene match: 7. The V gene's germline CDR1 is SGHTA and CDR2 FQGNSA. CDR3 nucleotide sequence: TGTGCCAGCAGCTTAGGACAGGGCCCACTTTATGGCTACACCTTC. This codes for CASSLGQGPLYGYTF.

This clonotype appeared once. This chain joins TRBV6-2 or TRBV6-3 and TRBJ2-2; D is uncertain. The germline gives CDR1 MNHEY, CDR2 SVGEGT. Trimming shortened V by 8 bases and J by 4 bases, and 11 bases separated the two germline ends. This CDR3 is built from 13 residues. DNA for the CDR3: TGTGCCAGCCAGAGCCTCGGCACCGGGGAGCTGTTTTTT. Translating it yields CASQSLGTGELFF.

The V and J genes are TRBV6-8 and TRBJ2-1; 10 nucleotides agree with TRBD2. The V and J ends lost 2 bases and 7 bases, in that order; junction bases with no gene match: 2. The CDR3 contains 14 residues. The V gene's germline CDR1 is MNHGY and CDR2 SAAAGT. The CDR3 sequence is CASSYSGRANEQFF. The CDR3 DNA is TGTGCCAGCAGTTACAGCGGGAGGGCGAATGAGCAGTTCTTC.

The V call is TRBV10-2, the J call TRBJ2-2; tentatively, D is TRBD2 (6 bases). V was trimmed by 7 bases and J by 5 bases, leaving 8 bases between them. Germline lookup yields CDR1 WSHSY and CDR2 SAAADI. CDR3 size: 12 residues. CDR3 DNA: TGCGCCAGCATGCGGGAAACCGGGGAGCTGTTTTTT. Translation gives CASMRETGELFF.